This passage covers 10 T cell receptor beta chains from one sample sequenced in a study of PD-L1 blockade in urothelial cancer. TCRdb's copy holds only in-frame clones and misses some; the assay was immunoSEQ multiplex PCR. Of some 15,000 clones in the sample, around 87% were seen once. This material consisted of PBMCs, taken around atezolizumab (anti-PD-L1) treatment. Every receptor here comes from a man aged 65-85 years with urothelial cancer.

The CDR3 loop reads CASSLGWSTVAYEQYF. CDR3 nucleotides: TGTGCCAGCAGCTTAGGATGGTCTACAGTAGCCTACGAGCAGTACTTC. The chain joins TRBV11-2 to TRBJ2-7; D remains ambiguous. Trimming shortened V by 1 base and J by 2 bases, and 15 bases separated the two germline ends. The CDR3 length is 16 residues. Germline CDR1 is SGHAT and CDR2 is FQNNGV.

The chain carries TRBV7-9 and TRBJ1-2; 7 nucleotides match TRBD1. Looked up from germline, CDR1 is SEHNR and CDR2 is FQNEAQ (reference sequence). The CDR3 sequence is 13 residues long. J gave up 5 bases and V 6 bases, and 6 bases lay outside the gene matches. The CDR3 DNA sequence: TGTGCCAGCAGTTCTGACAGGGAATATGGCTACACCTTC. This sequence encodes CASSSDREYGYTF.

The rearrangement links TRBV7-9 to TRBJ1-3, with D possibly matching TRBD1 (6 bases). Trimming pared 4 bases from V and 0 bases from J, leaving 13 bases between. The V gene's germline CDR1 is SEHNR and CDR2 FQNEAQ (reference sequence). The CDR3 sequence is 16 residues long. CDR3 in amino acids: CASSSPTGHSGNTIYF. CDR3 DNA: TGTGCCAGCAGCTCCCCCACAGGGCACTCTGGAAACACCATATATTTT.

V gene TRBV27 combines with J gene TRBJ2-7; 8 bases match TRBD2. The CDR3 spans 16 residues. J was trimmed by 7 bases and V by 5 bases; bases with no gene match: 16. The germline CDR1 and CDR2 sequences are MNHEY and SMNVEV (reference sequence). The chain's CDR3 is CASSKNGGAVFWEQYF. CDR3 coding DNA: TGTGCCAGCAGTAAGAACGGGGGGGCGGTCTTTTGGGAGCAGTACTTC.

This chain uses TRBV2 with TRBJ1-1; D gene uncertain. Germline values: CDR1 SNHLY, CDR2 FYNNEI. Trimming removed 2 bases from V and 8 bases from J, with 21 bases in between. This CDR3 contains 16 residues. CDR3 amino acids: CASSEPPRFTDLEAFF. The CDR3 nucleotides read TGTGCCAGCAGTGAACCTCCAAGGTTCACGGACTTAGAAGCTTTCTTT.

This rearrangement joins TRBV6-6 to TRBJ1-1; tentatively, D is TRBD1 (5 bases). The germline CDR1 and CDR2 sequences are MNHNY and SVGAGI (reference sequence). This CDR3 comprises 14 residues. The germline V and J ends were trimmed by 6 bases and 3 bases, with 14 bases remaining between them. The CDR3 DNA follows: TGTGCCAGCAGCCCCGGGGGGTCGGACACTGAAGCTTTCTTT. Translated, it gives CASSPGGSDTEAFF.

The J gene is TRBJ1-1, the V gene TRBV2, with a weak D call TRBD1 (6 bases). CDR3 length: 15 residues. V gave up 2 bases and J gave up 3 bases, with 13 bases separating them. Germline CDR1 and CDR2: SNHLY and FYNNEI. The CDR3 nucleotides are TGTGCCAGCAGTGAACTGGGGGCTATAGACACTGAAGCTTTCTTT. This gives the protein CASSELGAIDTEAFF.

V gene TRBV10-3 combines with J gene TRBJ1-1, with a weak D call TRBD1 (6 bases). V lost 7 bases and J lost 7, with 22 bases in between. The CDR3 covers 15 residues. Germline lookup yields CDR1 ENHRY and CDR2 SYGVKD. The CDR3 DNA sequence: TGTGCCATCATTGCTGACCGTCTGGGGGCAGATGAAGCTTTCTTT. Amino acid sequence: CAIIADRLGADEAFF.

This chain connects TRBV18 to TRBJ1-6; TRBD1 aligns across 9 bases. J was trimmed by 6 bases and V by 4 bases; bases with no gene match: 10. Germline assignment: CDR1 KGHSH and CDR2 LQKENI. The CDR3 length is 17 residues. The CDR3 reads CASSRDRDIGSNSPLHF. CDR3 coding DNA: TGTGCCAGCTCACGGGACAGGGACATAGGCAGTAATTCACCCCTCCACTTT.

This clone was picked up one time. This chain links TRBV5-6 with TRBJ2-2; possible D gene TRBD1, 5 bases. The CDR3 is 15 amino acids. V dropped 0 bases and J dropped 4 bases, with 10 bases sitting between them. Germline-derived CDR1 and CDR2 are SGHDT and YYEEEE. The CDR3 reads CASSLVTVATGELFF. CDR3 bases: TGTGCCAGCAGCTTGGTGACAGTGGCCACCGGGGAGCTGTTTTTT. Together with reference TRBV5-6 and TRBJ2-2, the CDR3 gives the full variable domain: DAGVTQSPTHLIKTRGQQVTLRCSPKSGHDTVSWYQQALGQGPQFIFQYYEEEERQRGNFPDRFSGHQFPNYSSELNVNALLLGDSALYLCASSLVTVATGELFFGEGSRLTVL.